The sequence of this T cell receptor beta chain was determined in a study of T-cell reconstitution after alpha-beta-depleted transplantation in children. Preparation of the TCRbeta library was carried out with unique molecular identifiers. Each CDR3 protein gets one entry after TCRdb re-called the PCR reads with MiXCR. This table holds about a million distinct CDR3 sequences, about 30% found once. Trimming took off 7 bases at V and 5 bases at J, with 18 bases between the two ends. The germline gives CDR1 MNHEY, CDR2 SMNVEV (reference sequence). This CDR3 is 14 amino acids long. Study-wide results and caveats: Surviving recipient T cells and thymic progenitors produced the high day-60 TCRbeta diversity seen in some patients.

On this clonotype: The antigen is not known.

Material: PBMCs, mostly from graft donor cells, obtained 360 days after TCRalphabeta/CD19-depleted stem cell transplant. This receptor was taken from a boy in the first two years of life who had a stem cell transplant for SCID, so the T cells may come from the graft donor. The chain couples TRBV27 to TRBJ2-7; possibly TRBD2 for D (6 bases). In nucleotides, the CDR3 is TGTGCCAGCAACCCAAGGGCCGGACTACACGAGCAGTACTTC. Encoded protein: CASNPRAGLHEQYF.